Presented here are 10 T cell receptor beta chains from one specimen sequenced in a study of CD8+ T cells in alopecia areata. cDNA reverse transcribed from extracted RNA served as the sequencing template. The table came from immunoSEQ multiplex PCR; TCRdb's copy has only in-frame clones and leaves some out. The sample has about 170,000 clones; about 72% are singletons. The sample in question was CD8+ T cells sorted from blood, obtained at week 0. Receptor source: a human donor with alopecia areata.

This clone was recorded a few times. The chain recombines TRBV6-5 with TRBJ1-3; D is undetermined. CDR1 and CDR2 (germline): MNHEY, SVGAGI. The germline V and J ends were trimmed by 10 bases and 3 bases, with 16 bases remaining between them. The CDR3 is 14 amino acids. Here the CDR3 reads CATSRSGRGNTIYF. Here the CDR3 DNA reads TGTGCCACGAGTCGATCGGGCCGTGGAAACACCATATATTTT.

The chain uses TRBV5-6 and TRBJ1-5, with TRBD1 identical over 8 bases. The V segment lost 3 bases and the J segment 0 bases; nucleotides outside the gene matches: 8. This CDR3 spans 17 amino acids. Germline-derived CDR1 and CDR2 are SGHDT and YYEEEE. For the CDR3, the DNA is TGTGCCAGCAGCTACGGACAGGGCCCATATAGCAATCAGCCCCAGCATTTT. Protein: CASSYGQGPYSNQPQHF.

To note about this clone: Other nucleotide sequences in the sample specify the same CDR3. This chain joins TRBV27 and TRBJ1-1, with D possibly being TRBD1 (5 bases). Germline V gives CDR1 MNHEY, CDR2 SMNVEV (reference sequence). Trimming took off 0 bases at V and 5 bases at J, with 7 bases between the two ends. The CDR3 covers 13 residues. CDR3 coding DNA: TGTGCCAGCAGTTTATCCGGGGGGACTGAAGCTTTCTTT. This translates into CASSLSGGTEAFF.

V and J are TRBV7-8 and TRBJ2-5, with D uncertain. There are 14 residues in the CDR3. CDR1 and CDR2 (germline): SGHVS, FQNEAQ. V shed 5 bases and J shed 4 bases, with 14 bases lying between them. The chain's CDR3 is CASSHGPTGETQYF. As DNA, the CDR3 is TGTGCCAGCAGCCACGGGCCGACTGGAGAGACCCAGTACTTC.

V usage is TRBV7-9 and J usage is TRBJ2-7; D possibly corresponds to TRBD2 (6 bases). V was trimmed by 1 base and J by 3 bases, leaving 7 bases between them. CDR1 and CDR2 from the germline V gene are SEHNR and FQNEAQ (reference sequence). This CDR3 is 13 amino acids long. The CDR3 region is CASSLGGGYEQYF. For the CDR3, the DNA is TGTGCCAGCAGCTTAGGGGGAGGCTACGAGCAGTACTTC.

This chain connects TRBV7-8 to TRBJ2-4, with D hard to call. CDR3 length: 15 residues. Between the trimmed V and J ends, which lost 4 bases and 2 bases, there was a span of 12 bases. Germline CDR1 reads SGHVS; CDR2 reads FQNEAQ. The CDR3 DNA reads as TGTGCCAGCAGCTCCACTGGGGTGTCCAAAAACATTCAGTACTTC. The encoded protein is CASSSTGVSKNIQYF. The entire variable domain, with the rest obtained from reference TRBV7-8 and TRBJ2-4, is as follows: GAGVSQSPRYKVAKRGQDVALRCDPISGHVSLFWYQQALGQGPEFLTYFQNEAQLDKSGLPSDRFFAERPEGSVSTLKIQRTQQEDSAVYLCASSSTGVSKNIQYFGAGTRLSVL.

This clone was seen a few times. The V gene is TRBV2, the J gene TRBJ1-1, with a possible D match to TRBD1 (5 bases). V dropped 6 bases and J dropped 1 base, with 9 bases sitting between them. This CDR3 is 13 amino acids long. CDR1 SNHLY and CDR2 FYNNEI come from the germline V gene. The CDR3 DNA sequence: TGTGCCAGCAGCTTGGGACGGAACACTGAAGCTTTCTTT. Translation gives CASSLGRNTEAFF.

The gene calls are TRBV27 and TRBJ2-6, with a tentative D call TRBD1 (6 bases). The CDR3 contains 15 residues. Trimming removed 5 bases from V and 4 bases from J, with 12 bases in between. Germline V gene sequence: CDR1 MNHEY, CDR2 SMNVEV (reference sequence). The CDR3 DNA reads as TGTGCCAGCAGTCCCACAGGGCCCGGGGCCAACGTCCTGACTTTC. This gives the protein CASSPTGPGANVLTF.

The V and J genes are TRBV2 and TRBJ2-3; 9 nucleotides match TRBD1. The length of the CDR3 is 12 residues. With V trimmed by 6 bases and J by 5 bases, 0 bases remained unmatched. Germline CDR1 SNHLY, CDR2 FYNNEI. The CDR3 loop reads CASRTGGDTQYF. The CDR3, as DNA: TGTGCCAGCAGGACAGGGGGAGATACGCAGTATTTT.

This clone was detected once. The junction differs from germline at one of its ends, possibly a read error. CDR3 DNA: TGTGCTAGCAGCTTACTGAAGGGGACAGGGCCTGAAGCTTTCTTT. Translation gives CASSLLKGTGPEAFF. The chain uses TRBV7-7 and TRBJ1-1; 9 bases match TRBD1. This CDR3 is built from 15 residues. Germline values: CDR1 SSHAT, CDR2 FNYEAQ (reference sequence).